This T cell receptor beta chain was sequenced during a study of control samples from healthy donors and cancer patients. V was shortened by 4 bases and J by 2 bases, with 10 bases between the two germline ends. Per germline, CDR1 MNHEY and CDR2 SMNVEV (reference sequence). CDR3 length: 14 residues. Sequenced by immunoSEQ multiplex PCR; TCRdb stores in-frame clones only, minus some. The table lists roughly 120,000 clones, roughly 90% of them singletons. The sequenced sample consisted of blood. The chain couples TRBV27 to TRBJ2-3; D is undetermined. The sequence was obtained from a man aged 45-65 years in good health. CDR3 amino acids: CASSSDRSTDTQYF. CDR3 nucleotides: TGTGCCAGCAGTTCGGACCGATCCACAGATACGCAGTATTTT.